These 6 T cell receptor beta chains were sequenced from one sample in a study of control samples from healthy donors and cancer patients. Profiled with immunoSEQ multiplex PCR; TCRdb holds only in-frame clones, not every one. The sample includes about 160,000 clones, about 94% of them seen just once. Sequences were obtained from PBMCs. All receptors derive from a man in his 60s with colorectal cancer.

This chain uses TRBV4-2 with TRBJ2-3; the match to TRBD2 covers 11 bases. CDR3 length equals 16 residues. The V and J ends lost 4 bases and 2 bases, in that order; junction bases with no gene match: 5. Germline V lookup: CDR1 LGHNA, CDR2 YNFKEQ. DNA of the CDR3: TGTGCCAGCAGCCCGACTAGCGGGGCCGTCACAGATACGCAGTATTTT. It specifies CASSPTSGAVTDTQYF.

The chain couples TRBV4-2 to TRBJ1-2; D not resolved. CDR1 is LGHNA and CDR2 is YNFKEQ in the germline V gene. The CDR3 has 14 amino acids. Trimming took off 0 bases at V and 3 bases at J, with 8 bases between the two ends. As DNA, the CDR3 is TGTGCCAGCAGCCAAGATTCCACGGACTATGGCTACACCTTC. Translation gives CASSQDSTDYGYTF.

The J gene is TRBJ2-2, the V gene TRBV30; possible D gene TRBD1, 6 bases. There are 14 residues in the CDR3. The germline V and J ends were trimmed by 5 bases and 2 bases, with 12 bases remaining between them. Germline V gene sequence: CDR1 GTSNPN, CDR2 SVGIG (reference sequence). The CDR3 nucleotides are TGTGCCTGGGGGAGACAGGTTAACACCGGGGAGCTGTTTTTT. Translated, it gives CAWGRQVNTGELFF.

The gene calls are TRBV6-5 and TRBJ2-2; possibly TRBD1 for D (6 bases). The CDR3 has 15 residues. Trimming removed 2 bases from V and 5 bases from J, with 12 bases in between. CDR1 MNHEY and CDR2 SVGAGI come from the germline V gene. The CDR3 DNA is TGTGCCAGCAGTTACCGGGACACCGGGACCGGGGAGCTGTTTTTT. It codes for CASSYRDTGTGELFF.

This sequence joins TRBV27 and TRBJ1-2; 8 nucleotides match TRBD1. CDR3 length equals 14 residues. Germline values: CDR1 MNHEY, CDR2 SMNVEV (reference sequence). V shed 2 bases and J 5 bases; nucleotides not matched to a gene: 4. CDR3 protein: CASSLQGAKYGYTF. DNA for the CDR3: TGTGCCAGCAGTTTACAGGGGGCGAAATATGGCTACACCTTC.

The chain recombines TRBV19 with TRBJ1-2; possible D gene TRBD1, 6 bases. The V gene lost 8 bases and the J gene lost 4 bases, with 11 bases spanning the gap. This CDR3 has 12 amino acids. Per germline, CDR1 LNHDA and CDR2 SQIVND (reference sequence). CDR3 sequence: CASSWTVYGYTF. CDR3 sequence (DNA): TGTGCCAGTTCCTGGACAGTCTATGGCTACACCTTC.